This TCR beta chain was captured by sequencing in a study of blood T cell repertoires in COVID-19. Study context: Spain, Italy and the United States supplied samples that represented acute and convalescent COVID-19. From T cells, B-cell-depleted T cells, or PBMCs came the material, which was cDNA or gDNA.

The germline V and J ends were trimmed by 0 bases and 3 bases, with 14 bases remaining between them. Germline assignment: CDR1 MGHRA and CDR2 YSYEKL. The CDR3 runs 16 residues. This clone has only one observation. As originally analysed: Amplification of reference gene primers was used by the study to estimate nucleated cell counts. TCRdb keeps only in-frame clones here, not all; method: immunoSEQ multiplex PCR. D and trimming come from the DNA, and the V and J calls and clone size come from that table. The sample carries about 35,000 clones, about 83% recorded once. Sequenced: peripheral blood. The chain employs TRBV4-1 and TRBJ1-1, with D unclear. The TCR sequence derives from a man aged 50-59 years with acute or convalescent COVID-19. CDR3 in DNA: TGCGCCAGCAGCCAAGAACTTTTTCGTTTACACACTGAAGCTTTCTTT. Translated, it gives CASSQELFRLHTEAFF.